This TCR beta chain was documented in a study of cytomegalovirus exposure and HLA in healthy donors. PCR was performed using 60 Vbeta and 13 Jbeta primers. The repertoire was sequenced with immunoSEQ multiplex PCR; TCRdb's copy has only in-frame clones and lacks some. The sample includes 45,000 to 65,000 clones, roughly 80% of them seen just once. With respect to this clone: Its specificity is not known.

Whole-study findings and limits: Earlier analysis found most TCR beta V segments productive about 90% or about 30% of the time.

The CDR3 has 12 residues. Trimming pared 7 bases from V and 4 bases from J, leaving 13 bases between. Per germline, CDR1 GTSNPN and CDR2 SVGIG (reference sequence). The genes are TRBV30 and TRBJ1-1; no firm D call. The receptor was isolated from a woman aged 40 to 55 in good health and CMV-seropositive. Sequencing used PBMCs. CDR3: CASARFGTEAFF. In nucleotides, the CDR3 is TGTGCCTCCGCTCGGTTTGGCACTGAAGCTTTCTTT.